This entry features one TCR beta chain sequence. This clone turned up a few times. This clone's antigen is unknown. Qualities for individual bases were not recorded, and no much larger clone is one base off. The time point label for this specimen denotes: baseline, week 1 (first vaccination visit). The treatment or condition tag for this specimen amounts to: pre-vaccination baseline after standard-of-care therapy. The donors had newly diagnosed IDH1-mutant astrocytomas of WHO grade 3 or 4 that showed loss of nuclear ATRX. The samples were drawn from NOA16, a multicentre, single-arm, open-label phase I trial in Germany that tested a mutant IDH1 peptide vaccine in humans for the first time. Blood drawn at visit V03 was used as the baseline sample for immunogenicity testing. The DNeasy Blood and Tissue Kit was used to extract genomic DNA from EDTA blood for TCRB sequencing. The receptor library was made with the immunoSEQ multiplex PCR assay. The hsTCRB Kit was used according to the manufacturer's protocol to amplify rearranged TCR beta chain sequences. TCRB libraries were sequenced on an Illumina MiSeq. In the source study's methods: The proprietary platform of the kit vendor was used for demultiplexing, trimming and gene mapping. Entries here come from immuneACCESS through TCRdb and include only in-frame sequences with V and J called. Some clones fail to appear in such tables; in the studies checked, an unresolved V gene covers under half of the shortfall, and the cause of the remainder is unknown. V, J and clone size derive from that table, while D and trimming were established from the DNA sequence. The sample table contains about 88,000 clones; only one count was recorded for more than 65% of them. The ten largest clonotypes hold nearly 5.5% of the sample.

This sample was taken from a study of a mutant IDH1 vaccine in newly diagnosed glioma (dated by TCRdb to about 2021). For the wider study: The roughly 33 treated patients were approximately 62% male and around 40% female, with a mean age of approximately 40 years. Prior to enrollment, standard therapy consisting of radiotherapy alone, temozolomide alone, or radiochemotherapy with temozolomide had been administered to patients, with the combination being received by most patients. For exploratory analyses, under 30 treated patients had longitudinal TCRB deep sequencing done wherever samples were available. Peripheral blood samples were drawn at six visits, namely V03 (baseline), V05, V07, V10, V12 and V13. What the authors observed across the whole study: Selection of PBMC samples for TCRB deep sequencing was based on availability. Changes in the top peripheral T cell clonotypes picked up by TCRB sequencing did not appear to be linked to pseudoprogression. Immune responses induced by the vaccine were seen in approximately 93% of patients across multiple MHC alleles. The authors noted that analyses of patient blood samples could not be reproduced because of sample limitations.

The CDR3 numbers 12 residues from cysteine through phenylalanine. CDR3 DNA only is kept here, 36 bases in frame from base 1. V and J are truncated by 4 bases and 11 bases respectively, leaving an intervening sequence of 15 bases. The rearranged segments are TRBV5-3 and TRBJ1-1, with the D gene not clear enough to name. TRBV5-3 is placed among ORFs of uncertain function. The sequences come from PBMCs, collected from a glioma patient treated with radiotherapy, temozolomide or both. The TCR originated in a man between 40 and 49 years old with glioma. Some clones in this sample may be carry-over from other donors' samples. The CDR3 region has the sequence CARSPVSGRAFF. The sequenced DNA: TGTGCCAGAAGCCCCGTTTCGGGTAGGGCTTTCTTT.